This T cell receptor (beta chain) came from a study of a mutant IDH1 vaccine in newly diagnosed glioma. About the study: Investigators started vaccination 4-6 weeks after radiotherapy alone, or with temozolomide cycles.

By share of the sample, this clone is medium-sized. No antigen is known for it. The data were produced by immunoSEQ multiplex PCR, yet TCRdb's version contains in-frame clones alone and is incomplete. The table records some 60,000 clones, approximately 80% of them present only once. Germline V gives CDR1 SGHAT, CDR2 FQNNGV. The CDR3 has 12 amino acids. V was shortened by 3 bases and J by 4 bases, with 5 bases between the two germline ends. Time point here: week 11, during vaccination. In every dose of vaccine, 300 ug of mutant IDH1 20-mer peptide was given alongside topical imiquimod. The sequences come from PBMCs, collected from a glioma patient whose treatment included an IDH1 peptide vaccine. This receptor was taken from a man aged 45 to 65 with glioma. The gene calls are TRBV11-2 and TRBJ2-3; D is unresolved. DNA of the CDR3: TGTGCCAGCAGCTTTTGGCCAGATACGCAGTATTTT. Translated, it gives CASSFWPDTQYF.